These 5 T cell receptor beta chains were sequenced from one sample in a study of T cells expressing NK-cell markers. TCRdb re-called the 5' RACE reads and gives one entry per CDR3 protein, without DNA. Its table lists about 390,000 distinct CDR3 sequences. The material sequenced was blood T cells: a sorted CD56 or NKG2C T cell subset, CD4+ or CD8+ T cells, or bulk PBMC T cells (not recorded which). These receptors all come from a woman aged 50 to 60 in good health.

The chain is built from TRBV19 and TRBJ2-1; TCRdb's D gene call, TRBD2, goes unchecked for lack of DNA. Germline-derived CDR1 and CDR2 are LNHDA and SQIVND (reference sequence). The CDR3 totals 17 residues. The CDR3: CASKPASGTPPANEQFF. Drawing the rest from reference TRBV19 and TRBJ2-1, the complete variable domain is DGGITQSPKYLFRKEGQNVTLSCEQNLNHDAMYWYRQDPGQGLRLIYYSQIVNDFQKGDIAEGYSVSREKKESFPLTVTSAQKNPTAFYLCASKPASGTPPANEQFFGPGTRLTVL.

CDR3 amino acids: CAWSRDRPYGYTF. The genes are TRBV30 and TRBJ1-2; TCRdb names TRBD1, which stays unverified in the absence of DNA. Germline lookup yields CDR1 GTSNPN and CDR2 SVGIG (reference sequence). The CDR3 is made up of 13 amino acids.

This sequence joins TRBV6-5 and TRBJ2-2; TCRdb selects TRBD1, and the lack of DNA leaves this call unchecked. Germline V gives CDR1 MNHEY, CDR2 SVGAGI. CDR3 length equals 15 residues. CDR3 amino acids: CASSYRKTVTGELFF.

This rearrangement joins TRBV10-3 to TRBJ2-5; the TRBD1 assignment by TCRdb is unverifiable without DNA. This CDR3 is built from 17 residues. The germline CDR1 and CDR2 sequences are ENHRY and SYGVKD. CDR3 residues: CAISGLPGQGSDETQYF.

The V gene is TRBV29-1, the J gene TRBJ2-2; TCRdb's D call of TRBD1 is untestable without DNA. The CDR3 runs to 14 residues. Per the germline V gene, CDR1 is SQVTM and CDR2 is ANQGSEA. CDR3 region: CSVARGVGTGELFF.